Listed here are 8 T cell receptor beta chains from one sample, sequenced in a study of molecular identifiers for immune sequencing clone quantification. Each CDR3 protein is one row after TCRdb ran MiXCR on the PCR reads. Of a few hundred thousand distinct CDR3 sequences in the sample, roughly 24% were seen once. The sample consisted of naive CD8+ T cells from blood, with Jurkat cell RNA spiked in. Sample subset: FACS-sorted CD8+CD4-CCR7+CD45RA+ naive T cells. These receptors were taken from a human donor in good health. Some libraries in this study had Jurkat cell RNA spiked in.

The gene calls are TRBV12-3 or TRBV12-4 and TRBJ2-3; D unclear. The CDR3 is 15 amino acids. With 2 bases removed from V and 2 bases from J, the gap between germline ends came to 11 bases. The CDR3 DNA is TGTGCCAGCAGTTTATTTAAAGAAGACACAGATACGCAGTATTTT. It codes for CASSLFKEDTDTQYF.

Many counts were recorded for this clonotype. The chain is built from TRBV9 and TRBJ1-5; D gene ambiguous. V lost 2 bases and J 3 bases, leaving 6 bases between the germline ends. CDR1 and CDR2 from the germline V gene are SGDLS and YYNGEE. This CDR3 spans 13 amino acids. The DNA for the CDR3 is TGTGCCAGCAGCGTCGGAGACAATCAGCCCCAGCATTTT. Translated, it gives CASSVGDNQPQHF.

The J gene is TRBJ2-2, the V gene TRBV4-3; the D gene is possibly TRBD1 (5 bases). The CDR3 covers 15 residues. Trimming stripped 1 base from V and 8 bases from J, with 14 bases between. Germline V lookup: CDR1 LGHNA, CDR2 YSLEER. The CDR3 nucleotides are TGCGCCAGCAGCCAAGCTCGATCAGGGTCGGGGGAGCTGTTTTTT. This gives the protein CASSQARSGSGELFF.

On this clonotype: One junction end does not reproduce the germline sequence, and a read error may be involved. The rearrangement links TRBV20-1 to TRBJ2-5, with 7 positions matching TRBD1. This CDR3 contains 15 residues. Germline values: CDR1 DFQATT, CDR2 SNEGSKA (reference sequence). The CDR3 nucleotides read TGCAGTGCTAGCCCCAACCCAGGGACAGCAGAGACCCGGTACTTC. Translating it yields CSASPNPGTAETRYF.

With regard to this clonotype: The junction shows a germline mismatch at one end, possibly a read error. The rearrangement links TRBV5-3 to TRBJ2-7; TRBD2 matches at 9 bases. TRBV5-3 is noted as an ORF with a role that remains uncertain. This CDR3 spans 14 amino acids. CDR3 in DNA: TGTGCCAGCAGCTGTGGCGGGGGGGACGACGAGCAGTACTTC. Its translation is CASSCGGGDDEQYF.

Points on this clonotype: Relative to the germline gene, one junction end is altered; a read error may explain this. The chain is built from TRBV5-1 and TRBJ2-5; the D is unclear. The germline CDR1 and CDR2 sequences are SGHRS and YFSETQ. The CDR3 spans 12 residues. In nucleotides, the CDR3 is TGCGCCAGCAGCTCGTACCAAGAGCCCCAGGACTTC. Its translation is CASSSYQEPQDF.

This clonotype has a count of ten or more. This chain connects TRBV7-9 to TRBJ1-5; unclear D gene. The CDR3 has 14 amino acids. CDR1 SEHNR and CDR2 FQNEAQ come from the germline V gene (reference sequence). The V end was cut by 1 base, the J end by 0 bases, with 4 bases between. The CDR3 loop reads CASSLEDSNQPQHF. As DNA, the CDR3 is TGTGCCAGCAGCTTAGAGGATAGCAATCAGCCCCAGCATTTT.

This clonotype was seen just once. This may be a read error, as it is one base from a much larger clone. This chain connects TRBV6-5 to TRBJ2-7; 7 bases map to TRBD2. The germline CDR1 and CDR2 sequences are MNHEY and SVGAGI. This CDR3 has 15 residues. The CDR3 DNA is TGTGCCAGCAGTTACTTGACGGGAGGTAGGGACGAGCAGCACTTC. This encodes CASSYLTGGRDEQHF.